These 14 T cell receptor beta chains were sequenced from one sample in a study of breast tumors, draining lymph nodes, adjacent tissues. Using its own MiXCR run on the multiplex PCR reads, TCRdb lists one record per CDR3 protein. The table has 200,000 to 250,000 distinct CDR3 sequences, around 34% seen once. Samples came from axillary lymph nodes draining the breast cancer. Sequenced material: axillary lymph node tissue. Receptors originate from a female donor with breast cancer. Some clones in this sample may be carry-over from other donors' samples.

The sample holds many counts of this clonotype. The CDR3 loop is CSARAGGTGELFF. DNA of the CDR3: TGCAGTGCTAGGGCGGGGGGAACCGGGGAGCTGTTTTTT. This chain connects TRBV20-1 to TRBJ2-2; 8 nucleotides match TRBD2. Germline CDR1 and CDR2: DFQATT and SNEGSKA (reference sequence). This CDR3 has 13 amino acids. J gave up 5 bases and V 3 bases, and 2 bases lay outside the gene matches.

This clonotype was observed many times. V is TRBV4-1 and J is TRBJ2-1; 7 positions agree with TRBD2. CDR3 size: 15 residues. The germline gives CDR1 MGHRA, CDR2 YSYEKL. With V trimmed by 4 bases and J by 10 bases, 13 bases remained unmatched. CDR3 sequence: CASSLSGIADEEQFF. The CDR3 nucleotides are TGCGCCAGCAGCCTCAGCGGGATAGCCGACGAAGAGCAGTTCTTC.

The gene calls are TRBV7-2 and TRBJ2-1, with unresolved D. The V end lost 3 bases, the J end lost 5 bases, and 8 bases lay between the germline ends. Germline lookup yields CDR1 SGHTA and CDR2 FQGNSA. CDR3 length: 13 amino acids. The CDR3 protein is CASSFGLHNEQFF. The CDR3 coding sequence is TGTGCCAGCAGCTTTGGCCTCCACAATGAGCAGTTCTTC.

This clonotype was seen repeatedly, ten times or more. V and J are TRBV18 and TRBJ1-5; no clear D gene. The CDR3 sequence is 12 residues long. Germline CDR1 KGHSH, CDR2 LQKENI. The V and J ends lost 2 bases and 1 base respectively, with 0 bases between them. The CDR3 reads CASSPSNQPQHF. CDR3 coding DNA: TGTGCCAGCTCACCAAGCAATCAGCCCCAGCATTTT.

This clonotype appeared a few times. V usage is TRBV3-1 and J usage is TRBJ1-2; a weak D match, TRBD1 (6 bases). CDR3 size: 17 residues. Germline-derived CDR1 and CDR2 are LGHDT and YNNKEL (reference sequence). V lost 2 bases and J lost 4, with 20 bases in between. As DNA, the CDR3 is TGTGCCAGCAGCCAAATACACGGACAGACAGATTTCTATGGCTACACCTTC. It encodes CASSQIHGQTDFYGYTF. Drawing the rest from reference TRBV3-1 and TRBJ1-2, the complete variable domain is DTAVSQTPKYLVTQMGNDKSIKCEQNLGHDTMYWYKQDSKKFLKIMFSYNNKELIINETVPNRFSPKSPDKAHLNLHINSLELGDSAVYFCASSQIHGQTDFYGYTFGSGTRLTVV.

This clonotype has ten or more counts. The junction departs from germline at one end; a sequencing error may be responsible. The chain links TRBV2 to TRBJ1-2; 8 bases fit TRBD1. Germline CDR1 and CDR2: SNHLY and FYNNEI. This CDR3 contains 14 residues. The CDR3 DNA reads TGTGCCAGCAGCGAAGACAGGGGCACTTATGGCTACACCTTC. The encoded protein is CASSEDRGTYGYTF.

Notes on this clonotype: Possible read error: a much larger clone is one base away. Here the CDR3 reads CTSSSLGENRYGYTF. The CDR3 coding sequence is TGTACCAGCAGTTCCCTGGGGGAGAACCGCTATGGCTACACCTTC. V usage is TRBV27 and J usage is TRBJ1-2; a possible D gene is TRBD1 (5 bases). The CDR3 runs 15 residues. CDR1 MNHEY and CDR2 SMNVEV come from the germline V gene (reference sequence).

This clonotype was counted ten times or more. This may be a read error: a much more frequent sequence differs by one nucleotide. The chain's CDR3 is CSARPPSGPPHF. The CDR3 DNA follows: TGCAGTGCTAGACCGCCATCCGGGCCCCCGCATTTT. The rearrangement uses TRBV20-1 and TRBJ1-5; D is undetermined. The germline V gene encodes CDR1 DFQATT and CDR2 SNEGSKA (reference sequence). The CDR3 is 12 residues long.

This clonotype was counted many times. V usage is TRBV3-1 and J usage is TRBJ2-7; D remains unclear. The V end was cut by 1 base, the J end by 2 bases, with 6 bases between. The V gene's germline CDR1 is LGHDT and CDR2 YNNKEL (reference sequence). This CDR3 has 13 residues. The CDR3 coding sequence is TGTGCCAGCAGCCAAGGTACAGCCTACGAGCAGTACTTC. It translates to CASSQGTAYEQYF.

This clonotype was seen at least ten times. This chain links TRBV7-3 with TRBJ2-7; TRBD2 agrees at 10 bases. Germline V gives CDR1 SGHTA, CDR2 FQGTGA. Trimming took 5 bases from V and 9 from J; bases not matched to a gene: 7. The CDR3 covers 13 residues. CDR3 DNA: TGTGCCAGCAGCGAGATAGCGGGAGGAGGGCAGTACTTC. Its protein product is CASSEIAGGGQYF.

Ten or more counts support this clonotype. The chain links TRBV24-1 to TRBJ1-4, with D tentatively TRBD1 (5 bases). Germline CDR1 reads KGHDR; CDR2 reads SFDVKD. This CDR3 is built from 16 residues. V was pared by 7 bases and J by 0 bases, with 14 bases between. This chain's CDR3 is CATSPGPPPTNEKLFF. In DNA form, the CDR3 reads TGTGCCACCAGCCCAGGGCCCCCACCAACTAATGAAAAACTGTTTTTT.

The chain links TRBV28 to TRBJ1-4; TRBD1 aligns across 9 bases. The CDR3 contains 15 residues. Germline-derived CDR1 and CDR2 are MDHEN and SYDVKM. Trimming at V came to 5 bases and at J to 6 bases, leaving 7 bases not matched to a gene. Here the CDR3 DNA reads TGTGCCAGCAGTCTCCCCACAGGGGGCGATGAAAAACTGTTTTTT. Protein sequence: CASSLPTGGDEKLFF.

Ten or more counts support this clonotype. V is TRBV9 and J is TRBJ1-2; 7 bases are a match to TRBD1. The CDR3 sequence is 15 residues long. With 3 bases clipped from V and 5 bases from J, the junction kept 10 bases outside the gene matches. Germline loops: CDR1 SGDLS, CDR2 YYNGEE. CDR3 in amino acids: CASSAPGQIRYGYTF. CDR3 DNA: TGTGCCAGCAGCGCTCCGGGACAGATTAGATATGGCTACACCTTC.

This clonotype appeared once. V and J are TRBV20-1 and TRBJ2-7; TRBD2 agrees at 10 bases. The V gene's germline CDR1 is DFQATT and CDR2 SNEGSKA (reference sequence). The CDR3 is 15 amino acids. J lost 5 bases, V lost 6 bases, and 13 bases had no gene match. CDR3 loop: CSAWLSGRAGDEQYF. CDR3 sequence (DNA): TGCAGTGCCTGGTTAAGCGGGAGGGCCGGGGACGAGCAGTACTTC.